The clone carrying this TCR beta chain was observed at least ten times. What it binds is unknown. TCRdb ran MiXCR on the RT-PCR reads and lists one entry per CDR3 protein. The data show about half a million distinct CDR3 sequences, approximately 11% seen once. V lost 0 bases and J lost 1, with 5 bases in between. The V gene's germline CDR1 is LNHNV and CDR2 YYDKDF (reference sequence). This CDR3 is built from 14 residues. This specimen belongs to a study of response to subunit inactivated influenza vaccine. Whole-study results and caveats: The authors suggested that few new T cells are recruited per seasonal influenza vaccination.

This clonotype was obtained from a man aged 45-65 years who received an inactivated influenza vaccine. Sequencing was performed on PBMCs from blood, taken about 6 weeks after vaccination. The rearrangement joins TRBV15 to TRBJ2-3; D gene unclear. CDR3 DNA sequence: TGTGCCACCAGCAGAGATGACGGCACAGATACGCAGTATTTT. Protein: CATSRDDGTDTQYF. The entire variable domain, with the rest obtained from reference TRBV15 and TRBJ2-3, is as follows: DAMVIQNPRYQVTQFGKPVTLSCSQTLNHNVMYWYQQKSSQAPKLLFHYYDKDFNNEADTPDNFQSRRPNTSFCFLDIRSPGLGDTAMYLCATSRDDGTDTQYFGPGTRLTVL.